The 9 T cell receptor beta chains listed next were all sequenced from one sample in a study of T cells in Graves' hyperthyroidism and ophthalmopathy. From RNA transcripts, TCR beta CDR3 regions were amplified. Carried out on the TCR CDR3, a first-round RT-PCR used the HTBI primer set. Each CDR3 protein gets one entry after TCRdb re-called the multiplex PCR reads with MiXCR. The sample carries around 250,000 distinct CDR3 sequences, 13% to 15% recorded once. Source material: blood. The source of these receptors is a woman between 35 and 50 years old with Graves' hyperthyroidism that later progressed to Graves' ophthalmopathy.

This clonotype has more than one count but fewer than ten. The chain carries TRBV18 and TRBJ2-7, with TRBD2 identical over 14 bases. V gave up 1 base and J gave up 3 bases; unmatched junction bases: 2. The germline CDR1 and CDR2 sequences are KGHSH and LQKENI. CDR3 length: 16 residues. The CDR3: CASSPQGTSGSYEQYF. DNA for the CDR3: TGTGCCAGCTCACCACAAGGGACTAGCGGGAGCTACGAGCAGTACTTC.

As to this clonotype: It may be a read error: a sequence one base away is much more abundant. The chain joins TRBV6-2 or TRBV6-3 to TRBJ2-2, with D possibly TRBD2 on 6 matching bases. The CDR3 extends over 16 amino acids. From germline, CDR1 is MNHEY and CDR2 SVGEGT. Trimming cost V 5 bases and J 5 bases, with 18 bases left between them. This chain's CDR3 is CASSKITVGGTGELFF. In DNA, the CDR3 is TGTGCCAGCAGTAAAATTACAGTGGGGGGTACCGGGGAGCTGTTTTTT.

The V call is TRBV12-3 or TRBV12-4, the J call TRBJ2-3; 9 bases align to TRBD2. Trimming took 6 bases from V and 4 from J; bases not matched to a gene: 8. CDR3 length: 15 residues. The CDR3, as DNA: TGTGCCAGCAGCCCCGAGGCGGGAGGGGCAGATACGCAGTATTTT. Protein product: CASSPEAGGADTQYF.

In this sample, this clonotype turned up many times. The chain combines TRBV10-3 with TRBJ2-3, with 11 bases identical to TRBD2. V was clipped by 4 bases and J by 5 bases; unmatched bases: 8. The length of the CDR3 is 16 residues. Germline-derived CDR1 and CDR2 are ENHRY and SYGVKD. The CDR3 nucleotides are TGTGCCATCAGTGGGATAGCGGGAGGGCGGAGAGATACGCAGTATTTT. It encodes CAISGIAGGRRDTQYF.

This clonotype was observed at least ten times. The chain carries TRBV7-9 and TRBJ2-1; 7 bases are shared with TRBD2. The length of the CDR3 is 15 residues. Germline V CDR1 and CDR2: SEHNR, FQNEAQ (reference sequence). V trimming: 3 bases; J trimming: 3 bases; junction bases outside the gene matches: 5. The CDR3 DNA reads TGTGCCAGCAGCTTTAGCGGGTTCCGCTACAATGAGCAGTTCTTC. Amino acids: CASSFSGFRYNEQFF.

This clonotype was seen ten or more times. V is TRBV6-1 and J is TRBJ2-7; TRBD2 agrees at 10 bases. CDR1 and CDR2 from the germline V gene are MNHNS and SASEGT. The CDR3 spans 14 residues. V was pared by 6 bases and J by 3 bases, with 5 bases of the junction left unmatched. Written as DNA, the CDR3 is TGTGCCAGCAGAGAGGGACTAGCGATCTACGAGCAGTACTTC. As protein: CASREGLAIYEQYF.

This clonotype came up many times. The genes are TRBV2 and TRBJ2-1, with D hard to call. This CDR3 region has 11 residues. CDR1 is SNHLY, CDR2 FYNNEI, per germline. V shed 6 bases and J shed 12 bases, with 12 bases lying between them. CDR3 region: CASSVTVGQFF. The CDR3 DNA reads as TGTGCCAGCAGCGTGACGGTGGGGCAGTTCTTC.

The sample holds many counts of this clonotype. The V gene is TRBV30, the J gene TRBJ1-2; possibly TRBD1 for D (5 bases). From germline, CDR1 is GTSNPN and CDR2 SVGIG (reference sequence). Deletions cut 2 bases from V and 4 bases from J, with 17 bases between. This CDR3 is built from 15 residues. This CDR3 is CAWSTTGTYVYGYTF. DNA for the CDR3: TGTGCCTGGAGTACGACCGGGACCTATGTCTATGGCTACACCTTC.

This clonotype was detected ten times or more. The chain uses TRBV29-1 and TRBJ2-5; 9 nucleotides line up with TRBD2. The CDR3 has 13 residues. The junction had 3 bases not matched to a gene; V was cut back by 6 bases and J by 1 base. From germline, CDR1 is SQVTM and CDR2 ANQGSEA. The CDR3 sequence is CSVLAGAQETQYF. Written as DNA, the CDR3 is TGCAGCGTCTTAGCGGGAGCCCAAGAGACCCAGTACTTC.